A selection of T cell receptor beta chains follows, all from one sample in a study of beta chain features in type 1 diabetes. Profiled with immunoSEQ multiplex PCR; TCRdb holds only in-frame clones, not every one. Here the sample spans around 710,000 clones, around 11% being singletons. Sequencing was performed on naive CD4+ T cells from blood. The receptors originated from a man aged 25 to 40 with type 1 diabetes. Both conserved end residues are part of each CDR3. The D gene is left open where the match is weak. Clone size is not always given. Where it is, it says once, few, many or a class for expanded clones.

size,J,V,D,CDR3,DNA
few,TRBJ1-6,TRBV7-2,NA,CASRRSADNSPLHF,TGTGCCAGCCGCCGGTCGGCCGATAATTCACCCCTCCACTTT
NA,TRBJ1-4,TRBV4-3,NA,CASSHNTGRGEKLFF,TGCGCCAGCAGCCATAACACAGGGAGGGGTGAAAAACTGTTTTTT
few,TRBJ1-1,TRBV29-1,TRBD1,CSAAGTGNTEAFF,TGCAGCGCTGCCGGGACAGGAAACACTGAAGCTTTCTTT
NA,TRBJ2-1,TRBV14,NA,CASSQEAFSSYNEQFF,TGTGCCAGCAGCCAAGAGGCCTTTAGCTCCTACAATGAGCAGTTCTTC
few,TRBJ1-6,TRBV6-5,NA,CASSPRGVDSPLHF,TGTGCCAGCAGTCCCCGCGGGGTAGATTCACCCCTCCACTTT
few,TRBJ1-1,TRBV18,NA,CASSPRGDNTEAFF,TGTGCCAGCTCACCACGAGGGGATAACACTGAAGCTTTCTTT
NA,TRBJ2-5,TRBV7-2,TRBD2,CASSPREGAQETQYF,TGTGCCAGCAGCCCTCGGGAGGGCGCCCAAGAGACCCAGTACTTC
NA,TRBJ1-4,TRBV5-1,TRBD1,CASSFGSGTATEKLFF,TGCGCCAGCAGCTTTGGTTCCGGGACAGCGACGGAAAAACTGTTTTTT
NA,TRBJ2-5,TRBV5-1,TRBD1,CASSEGQRQETQYF,TGCGCCAGCAGCGAGGGACAGCGCCAAGAGACCCAGTACTTC
NA,TRBJ1-6,TRBV6-5,TRBD1,CASNGQGANSPLHF,TGTGCCAGCAATGGACAGGGGGCGAATTCACCCCTCCACTTT
NA,TRBJ1-5,TRBV27,TRBD1,CASSLRAGGTAAQHF,TGTGCCAGCAGTTTGAGGGCAGGGGGCACGGCAGCCCAGCATTTT
NA,TRBJ1-2,TRBV9,NA,CASSYGDISNYGYTF,TGTGCCAGCAGCTACGGTGACATCTCTAACTATGGCTACACCTTC
NA,TRBJ2-7,TRBV19,NA,CASTPGSTYEQYF,TGTGCCAGTACCCCCGGATCAACCTACGAGCAGTACTTC
few,TRBJ2-7,TRBV28,NA,CASSLSDHEQYF,TGTGCCAGCAGTTTATCAGATCACGAGCAGTACTTC
few,TRBJ2-1,TRBV7-6,TRBD2,CASSPYSSGGANEQFF,TGTGCCAGCAGCCCCTACTCTAGCGGGGGGGCGAATGAGCAGTTCTTC
few,TRBJ1-2,TRBV5-5,TRBD1,CASSFSDRDYGYTF,TGTGCCAGCAGCTTCTCGGACAGGGACTATGGCTACACCTTC
NA,TRBJ2-1,TRBV7-3,TRBD1,CASSLGTATYNEQFF,TGTGCCAGCAGCCTAGGGACAGCTACCTACAATGAGCAGTTCTTC
few,TRBJ1-6,TRBV19,NA,CASSSRQNSPLHF,TGTGCCAGTAGTTCCCGACAGAATTCACCCCTCCACTTT
few,TRBJ2-3,TRBV13,TRBD2,CASSPREGGTDTQYF,TGTGCCAGCAGCCCCCGGGAGGGTGGCACAGATACGCAGTATTTT
few,TRBJ2-3,TRBV5-6,TRBD2,CASSPGGDTQYF,TGTGCCAGCAGCCCGGGAGGAGATACGCAGTATTTT
NA,TRBJ1-5,TRBV2,NA,CASSEMVLNQPQHF,TGTGCCAGCAGTGAAATGGTCCTGAATCAGCCCCAGCATTTT
few,TRBJ1-1,TRBV29-1,NA,CSVEDRRGGPTEAFF,TGCAGCGTTGAAGATCGTCGGGGTGGGCCCACTGAAGCTTTCTTT
NA,TRBJ2-5,TRBV28,NA,CASQNMGSQETQYF,TGTGCCAGCCAAAACATGGGGTCACAAGAGACCCAGTACTTC
NA,TRBJ1-5,TRBV18,NA,CASSPGIGSNQPQHF,TGTGCCAGCTCACCAGGCATTGGTTCGAATCAGCCCCAGCATTTT
few,TRBJ2-7,TRBV7-9,NA,CATEGYEQYF,TGTGCCACCGAGGGGTACGAGCAGTACTTC
few,TRBJ2-1,TRBV2,NA,CASSLSSYNEQFF,TGTGCCAGCAGTTTATCTTCCTACAATGAGCAGTTCTTC
NA,TRBJ2-7,TRBV6-6,NA,CASSLETEQYF,TGTGCCAGCAGTCTAGAGACCGAGCAGTACTTC
few,TRBJ1-3,TRBV4-1,NA,CASSQSPSGNTIYF,TGCGCCAGCAGCCAATCGCCCTCTGGAAACACCATATATTTT
once,TRBJ2-1,TRBV5-1,TRBD1,CASSPTGQGKDNEQFF,TGCGCCAGCAGCCCTACGGGACAGGGTAAGGACAATGAGCAGTTCTTC
few,TRBJ2-3,TRBV28,NA,CASSWGQGTDTQYF,TGTGCCAGCAGTTGGGGCCAGGGCACAGATACGCAGTATTTT
NA,TRBJ2-3,TRBV10-3,TRBD2,CAIKASGGPDTQYF,TGTGCCATCAAGGCTAGCGGGGGACCAGATACGCAGTATTTT
NA,TRBJ2-5,TRBV11-2,NA,CASSLLGTQYF,TGTGCCAGCAGCTTATTGGGGACCCAGTACTTC
few,TRBJ2-1,TRBV7-3,TRBD2,CASSPTGTSHYNEQFF,TGTGCCAGCAGTCCCACCGGGACTAGTCACTACAATGAGCAGTTCTTC
NA,TRBJ1-5,TRBV6-1,NA,CASNQKAGNQPQHF,TGTGCCAGCAACCAAAAGGCGGGCAATCAGCCCCAGCATTTT
few,TRBJ2-5,TRBV18,NA,CASSPFDREMGLQYF,TGTGCCAGCTCACCATTTGACAGGGAGATGGGACTCCAGTACTTC